Listed here are 30 T cell receptor beta chains from one sample, sequenced in a study of shared clonotypes between healthy human individuals. Using immunoSEQ multiplex PCR, the repertoire was profiled, and TCRdb retains in-frame clones only, with some absent. The table has millions of clones, 85% to 95% seen once. Sequencing was done on a sample of naive CD4+ T cells sorted from blood. Subset denoted: CD45RA+ positively selected. Receptors were obtained from a young man in good health.

This sequence joins TRBV7-9 and TRBJ1-2; D is unclear. The CDR3 sequence is 12 residues long. Germline values: CDR1 SEHNR, CDR2 FQNEAQ (reference sequence). V dropped 1 base and J dropped 4 bases, with 4 bases sitting between them. CDR3 in amino acids: CASSLDPYGYTF. The CDR3 DNA reads as TGTGCCAGCAGCTTAGATCCCTATGGCTACACCTTC.

The chain has TRBV2 and TRBJ1-1; no reliable D call. The germline V gene encodes CDR1 SNHLY and CDR2 FYNNEI. Trimming pared 2 bases from V and 1 base from J, leaving 5 bases between. This CDR3 has 13 amino acids. The CDR3 here is CASSEWENTEAFF. CDR3 in DNA: TGTGCCAGCAGTGAATGGGAGAACACTGAAGCTTTCTTT.

V and J are TRBV2 and TRBJ2-7; 7 bases line up with TRBD2. CDR1 and CDR2 (germline): SNHLY, FYNNEI. The ends lost 3 bases at V and 11 bases at J; junction bases unmatched: 7. The CDR3 is 12 amino acids. DNA of the CDR3: TGTGCCAGCAGTGAGGGAGGGGTAGGGGAGTACTTC. As protein: CASSEGGVGEYF.

V gene TRBV11-2 combines with J gene TRBJ2-5; TRBD1 agrees at 7 bases. TRBJ2-7 matches the DNA end more closely, so the J call is doubtful. This CDR3 contains 16 residues. Germline lookup yields CDR1 SGHAT and CDR2 FQNNGV. The CDR3 nucleotides are TGTGCCAGCAGCTTAGGGGACAGAAGAAACCCCTACGAGCAGTACTTC. This gives the protein CASSLGDRRNPYEQYF.

The rearrangement links TRBV2 to TRBJ1-4, with D possibly being TRBD1 (5 bases). Between the trimmed V and J ends, which lost 4 bases and 8 bases, there was a span of 8 bases. Germline values: CDR1 SNHLY, CDR2 FYNNEI. The CDR3 covers 12 residues. The CDR3 protein is CASSGTNEKLFF. In DNA, the CDR3 is TGTGCCAGCAGTGGGACAAACGAAAAACTGTTTTTT.

This chain joins TRBV5-3 and TRBJ1-5; perhaps TRBD1 as D (6 bases). TRBV5-3 is placed among ORFs of uncertain function. V lost 7 bases to trimming and J lost 2 bases, with 10 bases between them. The CDR3 runs to 13 residues. The CDR3 loop reads CARAGGRNQPQHF. Written as DNA, the CDR3 is TGTGCCAGAGCCGGGGGGCGCAATCAGCCCCAGCATTTT.

This chain joins TRBV13 and TRBJ1-1; the D gene is possibly TRBD1 (6 bases). V was trimmed by 5 bases and J by 5 bases, leaving 18 bases between them. The CDR3 length is 15 residues. Germline V gene data show CDR1 as PRHDT and CDR2 as FYEKMQ (reference sequence). The CDR3 DNA sequence: TGTGCCAGCAGCGACACAGGGAGACGGGAGACTGAAGCTTTCTTT. It codes for CASSDTGRRETEAFF.

This sequence joins TRBV10-3 and TRBJ2-3; 7 bases are a match to TRBD2. Per the germline V gene, CDR1 is ENHRY and CDR2 is SYGVKD. The CDR3 runs 16 residues. Germline trimming cut 0 bases from V and 0 bases from J; bases unmatched to any gene: 3. CDR3 amino acids: CAISESGGGSTDTQYF. The CDR3, as DNA: TGTGCCATCAGTGAGTCTGGCGGGGGAAGCACAGATACGCAGTATTTT.

V is TRBV5-5 and J is TRBJ2-7, with a possible D match to TRBD2 (6 bases). The V and J ends lost 3 bases and 3 bases respectively, with 16 bases between them. The germline V gene encodes CDR1 SGHKS and CDR2 YYEKEE (reference sequence). This CDR3 has 15 amino acids. The DNA of the CDR3 is TGTGCCAGCAGCTGGGGCCACGCGGGGAGCTACGAGCAGTACTTC. Translation gives CASSWGHAGSYEQYF. Filled out from reference TRBV5-5 and TRBJ2-7, the complete variable domain reads DAGVTQSPTHLIKTRGQQVTLRCSPISGHKSVSWYQQVLGQGPQFIFQYYEKEERGRGNFPDRFSARQFPNYSSELNVNALLLGDSALYLCASSWGHAGSYEQYFGPGTRLTVT.

The rearrangement links TRBV9 to TRBJ2-1, with 8 bases matching TRBD1. There are 17 residues in the CDR3. CDR1 is SGDLS, CDR2 YYNGEE, per germline. The V segment lost 3 bases and the J segment 1 base; nucleotides outside the gene matches: 9. CDR3 sequence reads: CASSATLGQGSYNEQFF. Here the CDR3 DNA reads TGTGCCAGCAGCGCAACCTTAGGACAGGGTTCCTACAATGAGCAGTTCTTC.

This chain connects TRBV21-1 to TRBJ1-3. TRBV21-1 is labeled a pseudogene. The CDR3 has 18 residues. The CDR3 loop reads CASSKGEAGSGSGNTIYF. The CDR3 region has the DNA TGTGCCAGCAGCAAAGGTGAGGCAGGGTCGGGGTCTGGAAACACCATATATTTT.

In DNA form, the CDR3 reads TGCGCCAGCAGCATAGGGAACCTAAACACTGAAGCTTTCTTT. Its protein product is CASSIGNLNTEAFF. V and J are TRBV5-1 and TRBJ1-1; D is unclear. This CDR3 is built from 14 residues. Germline CDR1 SGHRS, CDR2 YFSETQ. V lost 4 bases, J lost 2 bases, and 12 bases lay in between.

The V and J genes are TRBV30 and TRBJ2-7, with 7 bases identical to TRBD2. The CDR3 extends over 12 amino acids. V lost 5 bases and J lost 8; bases outside the gene matches: 9. Germline-derived CDR1 and CDR2 are GTSNPN and SVGIG (reference sequence). The DNA for the CDR3 is TGTGCCTGGGGAGGGGAGGGGCGGAAGCAGTACTTC. It translates to CAWGGEGRKQYF.

J is TRBJ2-5 and V is TRBV5-8, with 12 bases aligning to TRBD2. This CDR3 is 17 amino acids long. V lost 6 bases and J lost 0; bases outside the gene matches: 9. Germline lookup yields CDR1 SGHTS and CDR2 YDEGEE. CDR3 region: CASTRLAGAKYQETQYF. CDR3 DNA sequence: TGTGCCAGCACCAGACTAGCGGGGGCCAAGTACCAAGAGACCCAGTACTTC.

The chain links TRBV6-6 to TRBJ2-1; the match to TRBD2 covers 7 bases. The CDR3 is made up of 16 amino acids. Losses at the gene ends were 2 bases for V and 0 bases for J; bases not matched to a gene: 4. Germline-derived CDR1 and CDR2 are MNHNY and SVGAGI (reference sequence). CDR3 DNA: TGTGCCAGCAGTTACCAGCGGGGAAGCTCCTACAATGAGCAGTTCTTC. Its protein is CASSYQRGSSYNEQFF.

V gene TRBV30 combines with J gene TRBJ2-1, with 10 bases identical to TRBD1. The CDR3 loop spans 18 amino acids. Trimming at V came to 1 base and at J to 4 bases, leaving 13 bases not matched to a gene. The germline gives CDR1 GTSNPN, CDR2 SVGIG (reference sequence). In nucleotides, the CDR3 is TGTGCCTGGAGTGGCCCCCGCGCGACAGGGGGCCAGTACAATGAGCAGTTCTTC. The encoded protein is CAWSGPRATGGQYNEQFF.

The chain links TRBV5-6 to TRBJ2-5; no clear D gene. Germline V CDR1 and CDR2: SGHDT, YYEEEE. Trimming left V 6 bases short and J 5 bases short, with 23 bases between. This CDR3 has 16 amino acids. This CDR3 reads CASTPGWGSAGETQYF. CDR3 DNA sequence: TGTGCCAGCACCCCCGGGTGGGGAAGCGCTGGGGAGACCCAGTACTTC. The variable domain in full, completed from reference TRBV5-6 and TRBJ2-5, reads DAGVTQSPTHLIKTRGQQVTLRCSPKSGHDTVSWYQQALGQGPQFIFQYYEEEERQRGNFPDRFSGHQFPNYSSELNVNALLLGDSALYLCASTPGWGSAGETQYFGPGTRLLVL.

This clone was seen once. The V and J genes are TRBV30 and TRBJ1-1; no reliable D call. CDR1 GTSNPN and CDR2 SVGIG come from the germline V gene (reference sequence). V was shortened by 0 bases and J by 6 bases, with 14 bases between the two germline ends. There are 14 residues in the CDR3. CDR3 amino acids: CAWSVSGFNPEAFF. In DNA, the CDR3 is TGTGCCTGGAGTGTTAGTGGTTTCAACCCTGAAGCTTTCTTT.

In DNA, the CDR3 is TGTGCCAGCCGACTAGCGGGAGTGCCCAATGAGCAGTTCTTC. Its translation: CASRLAGVPNEQFF. The gene calls are TRBV2 and TRBJ2-1, with 12 bases fitting TRBD2. CDR1 and CDR2 from the germline V gene are SNHLY and FYNNEI. CDR3 length: 14 residues. The junction had 5 bases not matched to a gene; V was cut back by 8 bases and J by 6 bases.

J is TRBJ1-1 and V is TRBV6-5; 7 positions agree with TRBD1. There are 14 residues in the CDR3. V lost 5 bases, J lost 5 bases, and 8 bases stayed unmatched. Germline V gene data show CDR1 as MNHEY and CDR2 as SVGAGI. The CDR3 sequence is CASSRGQGVTEAFF. The CDR3 DNA reads as TGTGCCAGCAGTCGGGGTCAGGGGGTGACTGAAGCTTTCTTT.

The chain combines TRBV2 with TRBJ2-3; perhaps TRBD1 as D (5 bases). The germline V gene has CDR1 SNHLY and CDR2 FYNNEI. V dropped 7 bases and J dropped 7 bases, with 15 bases sitting between them. The CDR3 covers 13 residues. CDR3 residues: CASIRSAGYTQYF. CDR3 nucleotides: TGTGCCAGCATAAGGAGCGCAGGGTATACGCAGTATTTT.

V usage is TRBV7-9 and J usage is TRBJ1-1, with D perhaps matching TRBD1 (5 bases). Germline CDR1 is SEHNR and CDR2 is FQNEAQ (reference sequence). The CDR3 totals 14 residues. V was pared by 0 bases and J by 4 bases, with 9 bases between. The CDR3 region is CASSLAQGATEAFF. CDR3 nucleotides: TGTGCCAGCAGCTTAGCCCAGGGAGCCACTGAAGCTTTCTTT.

This sequence joins TRBV10-1 and TRBJ2-7; perhaps TRBD1 as D (6 bases). Germline loops: CDR1 WNHNN, CDR2 SYGVQD (reference sequence). V was trimmed by 5 bases and J by 7 bases, leaving 18 bases between them. This CDR3 spans 14 amino acids. The CDR3: CASSPGAPLWEQYF. The CDR3, as DNA: TGCGCCAGCAGTCCAGGGGCCCCTCTTTGGGAGCAGTACTTC.

This clone was picked up one time. This chain links TRBV15 with TRBJ1-2; unclear D gene. This CDR3 is built from 15 residues. V was clipped by 3 bases and J by 0 bases, with 11 bases between them. CDR1 is LNHNV, CDR2 YYDKDF, per germline (reference sequence). CDR3 nucleotides: TGTGCCACCAGCAGGCTACTGCAGCCTAACTATGGCTACACCTTC. This encodes CATSRLLQPNYGYTF.

CDR3 sequence: CASARNTDTQYF. The CDR3 DNA is TGTGCTAGTGCGAGGAACACAGATACGCAGTATTTT. The V gene is TRBV12-5, the J gene TRBJ2-3; no reliable D call. Trimming shortened V by 7 bases and J by 2 bases, and 7 bases separated the two germline ends. Looked up from germline, CDR1 is LGHNT and CDR2 is FRNRAP. The CDR3 extends over 12 amino acids.

The chain has TRBV5-1 and TRBJ1-3; 9 bases are a match to TRBD1. The CDR3 covers 17 residues. Trimming at V came to 3 bases and at J to 2 bases, leaving 9 bases not matched to a gene. Germline V gene data show CDR1 as SGHRS and CDR2 as YFSETQ. The CDR3 region is CASSSPGQGVTGNTIYF. CDR3 DNA: TGCGCCAGCAGCTCCCCGGGACAGGGAGTTACTGGAAACACCATATATTTT.

This chain connects TRBV10-3 to TRBJ1-4, with D tentatively TRBD1 (5 bases). CDR1 is ENHRY and CDR2 is SYGVKD in the germline V gene. This CDR3 region has 14 residues. The V gene lost 0 bases and the J gene lost 7 bases, with 9 bases spanning the gap. CDR3 nucleotide sequence: TGTGCCATCAGTGAGTCAGGCAGGGCTGAAAAACTGTTTTTT. Its protein product is CAISESGRAEKLFF.

The chain combines TRBV9 with TRBJ2-1; 7 bases map to TRBD1. The junction had 10 bases not matched to a gene; V was cut back by 4 bases and J by 3 bases. CDR3 length equals 16 residues. Germline CDR1 and CDR2: SGDLS and YYNGEE. The chain's CDR3 is CASSPTTGNGYNEQFF. The CDR3 DNA reads TGTGCCAGCAGCCCAACGACAGGGAACGGCTACAATGAGCAGTTCTTC. Using reference TRBV9 and TRBJ2-1 for the parts outside the CDR3, the full variable domain is DSGVTQTPKHLITATGQRVTLRCSPRSGDLSVYWYQQSLDQGLQFLIQYYNGEERAKGNILERFSAQQFPDLHSELNLSSLELGDSALYFCASSPTTGNGYNEQFFGPGTRLTVL.

The chain is built from TRBV5-6 and TRBJ2-1; 10 nucleotides match TRBD1. The CDR3 has 13 residues. CDR1 is SGHDT and CDR2 is YYEEEE in the germline V gene. V lost 4 bases, J lost 8 bases, and 3 bases stayed unmatched. The CDR3 bases are TGTGCCAGCAGCGGGGACAGGGGCGATGAGCAGTTCTTC. Translated, it gives CASSGDRGDEQFF.

In the case of this clone: The sample carries other DNA sequences with the same CDR3. The chain couples TRBV7-9 to TRBJ2-7; 8 bases align to TRBD1. The CDR3 contains 13 residues. Germline CDR1 is SEHNR and CDR2 is FQNEAQ (reference sequence). V lost 9 bases to trimming and J lost 2 bases; unmatched junction nucleotides: 6. In nucleotides, the CDR3 is TGTGCCAGTTCCGGGACAGGTCCCTACGAGCAGTACTTC. Translation: CASSGTGPYEQYF.